The entry below gives a single TCR beta chain sequence along with its context. This entry comes from a study of blood T cell repertoires in COVID-19. Across the study: Sample material is recorded as cDNA or gDNA derived from T cells, B-cell-depleted T cells, or PBMCs.

The ends lost 6 bases at V and 0 bases at J; junction bases unmatched: 5. The germline gives CDR1 ENHRY, CDR2 SYGVKD. This CDR3 spans 15 amino acids. Here immunoSEQ multiplex PCR was the method, and the copy in TCRdb shows in-frame clones only, minus some. The repertoire holds about 81,000 clones, roughly 89% seen once, with 1.5% to 2% in the top ten. The sample taken for sequencing was peripheral blood. The genes are TRBV10-3 and TRBJ1-5; TRBD1 matches at 7 bases. The sequence was obtained from a woman between 45 and 65 years old in a cohort sampled during active COVID-19. In nucleotides, the CDR3 is TGTGCCATCAGACCCGGACAGGATAGCAATCAGCCCCAGCATTTT. It specifies CAIRPGQDSNQPQHF.